The entry below gives a single T cell receptor beta chain sequence along with its context. These data come from a study of T cells in Graves' hyperthyroidism and ophthalmopathy. RNA transcripts provided the source from which TCR beta CDR3 regions were amplified. Carried out on the TCR CDR3, a first-round RT-PCR used the HTBI primer set. TCRdb reanalysed the multiplex PCR reads using MiXCR and keeps one entry per CDR3 protein. The data contain 530,000 or so distinct CDR3 sequences, roughly 18% of them singletons. Trimming took 0 bases from V and 4 from J, leaving 6 bases between them. The germline gives CDR1 LGHNA, CDR2 YSLEER. This CDR3 region has 14 residues.

The receptor was isolated from a woman between 18 and 29 years old with Graves' ophthalmopathy. The rearrangement uses TRBV4-3 and TRBJ2-2; D unclear. Sequenced: blood. CDR3 sequence (DNA): TGCGCCAGCAGCCAAGAGTTAGCCACCGGGGAGCTGTTTTTT. Residues: CASSQELATGELFF.